The 18 T cell receptor beta chains below all came from one sample that was sequenced in a study of response to subunit inactivated influenza vaccine. TCRdb recomputed calls from the RT-PCR reads with MiXCR, one row per CDR3 protein. There are approximately 730,000 distinct CDR3 sequences in the sample; approximately 15% occur only once, and 6% to 8% lies in the top ten. The sequencing used PBMCs from blood, collected around 15 days before vaccination. The receptors were gathered from a man aged 45-65 years who received an inactivated influenza vaccine.

The chain has TRBV7-8 and TRBJ1-4, with 7 bases fitting TRBD1. The junction had 4 bases not matched to a gene; V was cut back by 1 base and J by 5 bases. This CDR3 is built from 15 residues. CDR1 is SGHVS and CDR2 is FQNEAQ in the germline V gene. CDR3 nucleotide sequence: TGTGCCAGCAGCTTAGGTGCAGGGGGAAATGAAAAACTGTTTTTT. Its translation is CASSLGAGGNEKLFF. Full variable domain (rest looked up from reference TRBV7-8 and TRBJ1-4): GAGVSQSPRYKVAKRGQDVALRCDPISGHVSLFWYQQALGQGPEFLTYFQNEAQLDKSGLPSDRFFAERPEGSVSTLKIQRTQQEDSAVYLCASSLGAGGNEKLFFGSGTQLSVL.

The rearrangement joins TRBV12-3 or TRBV12-4 to TRBJ1-5, with TRBD1 matching over 9 bases. The CDR3 extends over 15 amino acids. Losses at the gene ends were 3 bases for V and 8 bases for J; bases not matched to a gene: 8. CDR3 region: CASSFGQGRSEPQHF. CDR3 DNA sequence: TGTGCCAGCAGTTTCGGACAGGGGAGGTCCGAGCCCCAGCATTTT.

This clonotype appeared a few times. This chain links TRBV9 with TRBJ2-1, with D possibly called TRBD1 or TRBD2 (5 bases each). The CDR3 consists of 15 residues. CDR1 is SGDLS and CDR2 is YYNGEE in the germline V gene. V dropped 0 bases and J dropped 4 bases, with 11 bases sitting between them. CDR3 sequence (DNA): TGTGCCAGCAGCGTAGCGGGGACCACTTACAATGAGCAGTTCTTC. The encoded protein is CASSVAGTTYNEQFF.

This clonotype was found many times. At one end the junction does not follow the germline gene, possibly because of a read error. The V and J genes are TRBV5-1 and TRBJ2-5; D is possibly TRBD2 (6 bases). CDR1 is SGHRS, CDR2 YFSETQ, per germline. This CDR3 comprises 13 residues. The CDR3, as DNA: TGTGCCAGCAGCTTAGTTGGGGGGGAGACCCAGTACTTC. This encodes CASSLVGGETQYF.

The chain is built from TRBV20-1 and TRBJ1-2; weak D call: TRBD1 (5 bases). Germline-derived CDR1 and CDR2 are DFQATT and SNEGSKA (reference sequence). V was clipped by 6 bases and J by 6 bases, with 14 bases between them. The CDR3 length is 12 residues. The CDR3 DNA reads as TGCAGTGCCCCCACCCGGGGGAATGGCTACACCTTC. It is translated as CSAPTRGNGYTF.

This clonotype has more than one count but fewer than ten. The chain carries TRBV20-1 and TRBJ2-7; D is unresolved. This CDR3 contains 12 residues. Germline CDR1 is DFQATT and CDR2 is SNEGSKA (reference sequence). V was pared by 0 bases and J by 7 bases, with 10 bases between. The CDR3 sequence: CSAREVQGEQYF. Here the CDR3 DNA reads TGCAGTGCTAGAGAAGTTCAAGGGGAGCAGTACTTC.

This clonotype has more than one count but fewer than ten. This chain uses TRBV29-1 with TRBJ2-3, with 7 bases lining up with TRBD1. Germline CDR1 SQVTM, CDR2 ANQGSEA. Unmatched junction bases numbered 11, after V lost 6 bases and J lost 2 bases. The CDR3 covers 15 residues. The CDR3 sequence: CSVRQGRKNTDTQYF. Written as DNA, the CDR3 is TGCAGCGTAAGACAGGGTCGGAAGAACACAGATACGCAGTATTTT.

The V and J genes are TRBV18 and TRBJ2-2; D is undetermined. There are 16 residues in the CDR3. The germline V gene has CDR1 KGHSH and CDR2 LQKENI. V gave up 3 bases and J gave up 0 bases, with 11 bases separating them. The CDR3 spells CASSPTITPNTGELFF. The CDR3 region has the DNA TGTGCCAGCTCACCCACGATCACACCGAACACCGGGGAGCTGTTTTTT.

This clonotype was seen a handful of times. V usage is TRBV6-2 or TRBV6-3 and J usage is TRBJ1-5, with a weak D call TRBD1 (5 bases). V was cut by 1 base and J by 5 bases, with 9 bases left in between. Germline loops: CDR1 MNHEY, CDR2 SVGEGT. The CDR3 loop spans 14 amino acids. The CDR3 coding sequence is TGTGCCAGCAGTTACTGGGCAGGGTATCAGCCCCAGCATTTT. This codes for CASSYWAGYQPQHF.

V usage is TRBV7-2 and J usage is TRBJ2-2; D is undetermined. CDR1 and CDR2 (germline): SGHTA, FQGNSA. Between the trimmed V and J ends, which lost 1 base and 1 base, there was a span of 7 bases. The CDR3 totals 15 residues. DNA of the CDR3: TGTGCCAGCAGCTTAGACCCAGGGAACACCGGGGAGCTGTTTTTT. Its protein product is CASSLDPGNTGELFF. The full variable domain, rest sourced from reference TRBV7-2 and TRBJ2-2, is GAGVSQSPSNKVTEKGKDVELRCDPISGHTALYWYRQSLGQGLEFLIYFQGNSAPDKSGLPSDRFSAERTGGSVSTLTIQRTQQEDSAVYLCASSLDPGNTGELFFGEGSRLTVL.

This clonotype was counted only a few times. V gene TRBV6-2 or TRBV6-3 combines with J gene TRBJ2-7; tentatively, D is TRBD2 (5 bases). CDR3 length: 14 amino acids. V was shortened by 7 bases and J by 2 bases, with 15 bases between the two germline ends. Germline assignment: CDR1 MNHEY and CDR2 SVGEGT. CDR3 region: CASNKRGSAYEQYF. The DNA of the CDR3 is TGTGCCAGCAATAAACGGGGTAGTGCCTACGAGCAGTACTTC.

This clonotype turned up a few times. The chain combines TRBV12-3 or TRBV12-4 with TRBJ2-2, with 9 positions matching TRBD1. The junction had 8 bases not matched to a gene; V was cut back by 5 bases and J by 4 bases. The CDR3 is 16 residues long. The CDR3 protein is CASSPTGGLVTGELFF. The CDR3 region has the DNA TGTGCCAGCAGTCCAACAGGGGGCTTGGTCACCGGGGAGCTGTTTTTT.

This clonotype came up many times. The chain uses TRBV7-8 and TRBJ1-4; D is possibly TRBD1 (5 bases). Trimming pared 10 bases from V and 6 bases from J, leaving 15 bases between. The germline CDR1 and CDR2 sequences are SGHVS and FQNEAQ. The CDR3 covers 13 residues. The CDR3 sequence is CAIAGRWDEKLFF. The CDR3 DNA follows: TGTGCCATCGCGGGGCGGTGGGATGAAAAACTGTTTTTT.

The chain recombines TRBV7-2 with TRBJ2-7, with 10 bases lining up with TRBD2. Germline CDR1 is SGHTA and CDR2 is FQGNSA. The V gene end was trimmed by 0 bases and the J gene end by 3 bases; junction bases not matched to a gene: 8. The CDR3 totals 17 residues. CDR3 DNA: TGTGCCAGCAGCTTAGCGATAAGCGGGAGGGGTTACTACGAGCAGTACTTC. This codes for CASSLAISGRGYYEQYF. Complete variable domain (other parts from reference TRBV7-2 and TRBJ2-7): GAGVSQSPSNKVTEKGKDVELRCDPISGHTALYWYRQSLGQGLEFLIYFQGNSAPDKSGLPSDRFSAERTGGSVSTLTIQRTQQEDSAVYLCASSLAISGRGYYEQYFGPGTRLTVT.

This clonotype was observed a few times. The V and J genes are TRBV10-3 and TRBJ2-7; 7 bases line up with TRBD1. This CDR3 region has 14 residues. Trimming removed 5 bases from V and 6 bases from J; junction bases left unmatched: 10. Germline V gives CDR1 ENHRY, CDR2 SYGVKD. As DNA, the CDR3 is TGTGCCATCAGTAAGGGAGACAGGGCATCCGAGCAGTACTTC. It encodes CAISKGDRASEQYF.

The chain joins TRBV7-8 to TRBJ2-2, with D possibly TRBD1 on 5 matching bases. Between the trimmed V and J ends, which lost 2 bases and 3 bases, there was a span of 7 bases. In germline, CDR1 is SGHVS, CDR2 FQNEAQ. This CDR3 contains 14 residues. The CDR3 sequence is CASSLPGYTGELFF. In nucleotides, the CDR3 is TGTGCCAGCAGCTTACCAGGGTACACCGGGGAGCTGTTTTTT.

This clonotype was observed many times. The rearrangement uses TRBV6-5 and TRBJ1-1; tentatively, D is TRBD1 (5 bases). The CDR3 has 14 amino acids. V gave up 0 bases and J gave up 4 bases, with 9 bases separating them. The germline V gene has CDR1 MNHEY and CDR2 SVGAGI. Here the CDR3 reads CASSYSAGTTEAFF. DNA of the CDR3: TGTGCCAGCAGTTACTCCGCAGGGACCACTGAAGCTTTCTTT.

The rearrangement joins TRBV6-1 to TRBJ2-7, with D perhaps given as TRBD1 or TRBD2 (5 bases each). Germline-derived CDR1 and CDR2 are MNHNS and SASEGT. The CDR3 runs 17 residues. Deletions cut 6 bases from V and 4 bases from J, with 25 bases between. The chain's CDR3 is CASRSLSRGQKGYEQYF. As DNA, the CDR3 is TGTGCCAGCAGAAGCCTTTCAAGAGGGCAGAAGGGGTACGAGCAGTACTTC.